These T cell receptor beta chains were read from a single sample in a study of cytomegalovirus exposure and HLA in healthy donors. Measured with immunoSEQ multiplex PCR; TCRdb has only the in-frame clones, and not every one. This table has about 160,000 clones, roughly 80% appearing once. Material: PBMCs. Receptor source: a male donor in good health and CMV-seronegative. Both conserved end residues are part of each CDR3. The D gene is left open where the match is weak. Where a row states a size, it is once, few, many or the class of an expanded clone; other rows omit it.

J,size,V,D,DNA,CDR3
TRBJ2-3,.,TRBV9,TRBD1,TGTGCCAGCAGGGGACAGGGCACAGATACGCAGTATTTT,CASRGQGTDTQYF
TRBJ2-7,.,TRBV19,TRBD1,TGTGCCAGTAGCACTGGACAGGGGAGCGAGCAGTACTTC,CASSTGQGSEQYF
TRBJ1-1,.,TRBV5-4,.,TGTGCCAGCAGCCCCCGGGAGAACCGGGTGAACACTGAAGCTTTCTTT,CASSPRENRVNTEAFF
TRBJ2-7,.,TRBV13,TRBD1,TGTGCCAGCAGCCTACCGACCGGGACAGGAGCCTACGAGCAGTACTTC,CASSLPTGTGAYEQYF
TRBJ1-1,.,TRBV18,.,TGTGCCAGCTCACCGCCCCTAAGTCGGGAGAACACTGAAGCTTTCTTT,CASSPPLSRENTEAFF
TRBJ2-7,.,TRBV5-5,TRBD1,TGTGCCAGCAGCTTGAGGGACAGGTCCTACGAGCAGTACTTC,CASSLRDRSYEQYF
TRBJ2-6,.,TRBV27,TRBD1,TGTGCCAGCAGTTTTCTGGGACAGGGGGCGACCGGGGCCAACGTCCTGACTTTC,CASSFLGQGATGANVLTF
TRBJ1-1,.,TRBV15,.,TGTGCCACCAGCAGAGAACGGGACACTGAAGCTTTCTTT,CATSRERDTEAFF
TRBJ2-7,.,TRBV5-1,TRBD2,TGCGCCAGCAGCTTGGTACTAGCGGGAGGCGCCTACGAGCAGTACTTC,CASSLVLAGGAYEQYF
TRBJ1-5,.,TRBV23-1,TRBD1,TGCGCCAGCAGTCCCCCCCACAGGGGGAAGCGCAATCAGCCCCAGCATTTT,CASSPPHRGKRNQPQHF
TRBJ2-7,.,TRBV6-1,TRBD1,TGTGCCAGCAGGAAGGGACAGGGGGAGGGCGAGCAGTACTTC,CASRKGQGEGEQYF
TRBJ2-3,once,TRBV27,.,TGTGCCAGCAGTTCGATACTGCGGGGAACAGATACGCAGTATTTT,CASSSILRGTDTQYF
TRBJ1-2,.,TRBV5-4,.,TGTGCCAGCAGCTACGGGGGGCTCTGGTATGGCTACACCTTC,CASSYGGLWYGYTF
TRBJ2-3,.,TRBV6-1,.,TGTGCCAGCAGCGAGTCTAGCACAGATACGCAGTATTTT,CASSESSTDTQYF
TRBJ1-2,few,TRBV6-1,TRBD1,TGTGCCAGCATCGGACAGGTCTATCGCTACACCTTC,CASIGQVYRYTF
TRBJ2-7,.,TRBV28,TRBD1,TGTGCCAGCAGTTTGTCAGGGGGCGTCCCCTACGAGCAGTACTTC,CASSLSGGVPYEQYF
TRBJ2-1,.,TRBV2,TRBD2,TGTGCCAGCAGGGAAAGCGGGGGGGCTTACAATGAGCAGTTCTTC,CASRESGGAYNEQFF
TRBJ1-1,.,TRBV28,.,TGTGCCAGCAGTTTGGGCAGGAACACTGAAGCTTTCTTT,CASSLGRNTEAFF
TRBJ2-5,once,TRBV5-4,TRBD2,TGTGCCAGCAGCCAAGGGACTAGGGAATTGAAGACCCAGTACTTC,CASSQGTRELKTQYF
TRBJ2-5,.,TRBV7-3,.,TGTGCCAGCAGCTTAGGGGCGTGGGAGACCCAGTACTTC,CASSLGAWETQYF
TRBJ2-5,once,TRBV6-1,.,TGTGCCAGCAGACCCATACAGGGCGCAGAGACCCAGTACTTC,CASRPIQGAETQYF
TRBJ2-7,.,TRBV28,TRBD1,TGTGCCAGTAGTAGCACAGGGGCAGGGAAATACGAGCAGTACTTC,CASSSTGAGKYEQYF
TRBJ2-3,.,TRBV7-2,TRBD2,TGTGCCAGCAGCTCCCAGCGGGGACCCACAGATACGCAGTATTTT,CASSSQRGPTDTQYF
TRBJ2-7,.,TRBV7-2,TRBD1,TGTGCCAGCAGTTTGGACAGGGGTGGCGAGCAGTACTTC,CASSLDRGGEQYF
TRBJ2-5,once,TRBV29-1,.,TGCAGCGTTGAACAGGGAGAGACCCAGTACTTC,CSVEQGETQYF
TRBJ1-2,.,TRBV7-9,.,TGTTCCAGCAGCTCAACAACAGGGATGAGGGGCTACACCTTC,CSSSSTTGMRGYTF
TRBJ2-7,.,TRBV11-1,TRBD2,TGTGCCAGCAGCGCGGGACTAGCGGAAACTCGATACGAGCAGTACTTC,CASSAGLAETRYEQYF
TRBJ2-5,.,TRBV28,TRBD1,TGTGCCAGCAGCCGACAGGGGCGGGAGACCCAGTACTTC,CASSRQGRETQYF
TRBJ2-7,few,TRBV6-5,TRBD1,TGTGCCAGCAGTTGGGGACAGGGCTCCGAGCAGTACTTC,CASSWGQGSEQYF
TRBJ2-7,once,TRBV28,.,TGTGCCAGCAAGGGGACTCCCTCTCGCGAGCAGTACTTC,CASKGTPSREQYF
TRBJ1-1,.,TRBV27,TRBD1,TGTGCCAGCAGAAGGACAGGGATGACTGAAGCTTTCTTT,CASRRTGMTEAFF
TRBJ2-7,.,TRBV14,TRBD1,TGCCGTCGATACAGGGGTCGGGAGCAGTACTTC,CRRYRGREQYF
TRBJ2-7,.,TRBV5-7,.,TGTGCCAGCAGCTTGTCGAGGGTGGCGCACGAGCAGTACTTC,CASSLSRVAHEQYF
TRBJ1-5,once,TRBV7-8,.,TGTGCCAGCACCATGGGACAAAGGGATCAGCCCCAGCATTTT,CASTMGQRDQPQHF
TRBJ1-1,.,TRBV20-1,.,TGCAGTGCTAGAGGTACGAGTGAAGCTTTCTTT,CSARGTSEAFF
TRBJ2-1,.,TRBV7-6,TRBD1,TGTGCCAGCAGCGCAGTGTCGGGGACAGGGCTCAATGAGCAGTTCTTC,CASSAVSGTGLNEQFF
TRBJ1-2,.,TRBV9,.,TGTGCCAGCAGCGCAACCCGGGGGTTTTATGGCTACACCTTC,CASSATRGFYGYTF
TRBJ1-1,.,TRBV5-6,.,TGTGCCAGCAGCTTGCGGTCCGGGAACACTGAAGCTTTCTTT,CASSLRSGNTEAFF
TRBJ2-7,.,TRBV28,.,TGTGCCAGCAGTTCTTTCGGGATCCTCTCTTACGAGCAGTACTTC,CASSSFGILSYEQYF
TRBJ2-1,.,TRBV4-3,TRBD2,TGCGCCAGCAGCCAGGTTGACCAGGGACTAGCGGGAGGAGGGGAGCAGTTCTTC,CASSQVDQGLAGGGEQFF
TRBJ2-7,.,TRBV2,TRBD1,TGTGCCAGCAGTGATTTACAGGGGGGCTACGAGCAGTACTTC,CASSDLQGGYEQYF